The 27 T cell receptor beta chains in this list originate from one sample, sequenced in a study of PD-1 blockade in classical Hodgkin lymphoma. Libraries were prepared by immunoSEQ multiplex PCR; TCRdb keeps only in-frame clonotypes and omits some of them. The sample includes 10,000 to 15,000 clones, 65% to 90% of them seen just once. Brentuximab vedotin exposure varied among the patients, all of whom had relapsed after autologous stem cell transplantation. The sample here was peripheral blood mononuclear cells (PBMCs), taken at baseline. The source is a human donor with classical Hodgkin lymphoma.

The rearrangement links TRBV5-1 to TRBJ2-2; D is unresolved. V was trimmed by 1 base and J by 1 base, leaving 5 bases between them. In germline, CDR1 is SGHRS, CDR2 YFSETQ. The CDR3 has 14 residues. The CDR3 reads CASSLKGNTGELFF. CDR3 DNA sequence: TGCGCCAGCAGCTTGAAGGGGAACACCGGGGAGCTGTTTTTT.

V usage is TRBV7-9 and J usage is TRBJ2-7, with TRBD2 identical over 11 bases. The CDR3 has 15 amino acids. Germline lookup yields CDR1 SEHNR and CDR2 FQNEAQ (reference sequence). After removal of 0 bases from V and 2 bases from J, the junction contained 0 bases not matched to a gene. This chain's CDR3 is CASSLASGRAYEQYF. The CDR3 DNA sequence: TGTGCCAGCAGCTTAGCTAGCGGGAGGGCCTACGAGCAGTACTTC. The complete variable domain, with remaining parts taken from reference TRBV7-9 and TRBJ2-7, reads DTGVSQNPRHKITKRGQNVTFRCDPISEHNRLYWYRQTLGQGPEFLTYFQNEAQLEKSRLLSDRFSAERPKGSFSTLEIQRTEQGDSAMYLCASSLASGRAYEQYFGPGTRLTVT.

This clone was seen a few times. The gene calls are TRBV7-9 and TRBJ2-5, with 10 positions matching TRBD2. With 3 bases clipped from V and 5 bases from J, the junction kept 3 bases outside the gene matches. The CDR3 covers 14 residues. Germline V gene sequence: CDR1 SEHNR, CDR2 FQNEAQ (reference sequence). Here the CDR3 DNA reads TGTGCCAGCAGCTTCGGGACTAGCGCTGAGACCCAGTACTTC. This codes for CASSFGTSAETQYF.

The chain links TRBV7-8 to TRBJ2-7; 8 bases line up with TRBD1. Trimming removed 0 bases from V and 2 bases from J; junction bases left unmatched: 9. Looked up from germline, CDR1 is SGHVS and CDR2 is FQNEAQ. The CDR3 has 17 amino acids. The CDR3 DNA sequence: TGTGCCAGCAGCTTAGCCCACGGACAGGGCCTTGCCTACGAGCAGTACTTC. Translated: CASSLAHGQGLAYEQYF.

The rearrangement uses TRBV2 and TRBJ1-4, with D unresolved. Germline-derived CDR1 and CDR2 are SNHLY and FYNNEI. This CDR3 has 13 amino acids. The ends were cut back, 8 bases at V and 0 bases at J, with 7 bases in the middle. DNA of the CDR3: TGTGCCAGCGAGAAACCAACTAATGAAAAACTGTTTTTT. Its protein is CASEKPTNEKLFF. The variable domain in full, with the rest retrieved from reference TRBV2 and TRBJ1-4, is EPEVTQTPSHQVTQMGQEVILRCVPISNHLYFYWYRQILGQKVEFLVSFYNNEISEKSEIFDDQFSVERPDGSNFTLKIRSTKLEDSAMYFCASEKPTNEKLFFGSGTQLSVL.

The CDR3 DNA reads as TGTGCCAGCAGTTTCCCATATTCACCCCTCCACTTT. This gives the protein CASSFPYSPLHF. This chain joins TRBV28 and TRBJ1-6; D gene ambiguous. The V end was cut by 3 bases, the J end by 8 bases, with 5 bases between. This CDR3 has 12 amino acids. Germline V gives CDR1 MDHEN, CDR2 SYDVKM.

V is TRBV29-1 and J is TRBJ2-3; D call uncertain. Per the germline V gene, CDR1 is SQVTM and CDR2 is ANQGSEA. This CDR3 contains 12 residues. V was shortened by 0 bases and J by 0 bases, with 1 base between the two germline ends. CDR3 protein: CSVEESTDTQYF. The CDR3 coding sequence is TGCAGCGTTGAAGAAAGCACAGATACGCAGTATTTT.

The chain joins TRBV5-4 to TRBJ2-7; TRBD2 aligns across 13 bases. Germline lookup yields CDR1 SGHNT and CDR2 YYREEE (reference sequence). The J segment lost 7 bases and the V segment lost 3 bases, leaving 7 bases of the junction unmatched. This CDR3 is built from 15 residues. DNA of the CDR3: TGTGCCAGCAGCTCGGGACTAGCGGGATCTGGGGAGCAGTACTTC. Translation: CASSSGLAGSGEQYF.

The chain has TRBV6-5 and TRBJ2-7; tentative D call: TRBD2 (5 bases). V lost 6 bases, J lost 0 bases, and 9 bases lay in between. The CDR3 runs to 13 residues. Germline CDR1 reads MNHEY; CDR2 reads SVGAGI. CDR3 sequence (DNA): TGTGCCAGCAGAAGAGGGTCCTCCTACGAGCAGTACTTC. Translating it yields CASRRGSSYEQYF.

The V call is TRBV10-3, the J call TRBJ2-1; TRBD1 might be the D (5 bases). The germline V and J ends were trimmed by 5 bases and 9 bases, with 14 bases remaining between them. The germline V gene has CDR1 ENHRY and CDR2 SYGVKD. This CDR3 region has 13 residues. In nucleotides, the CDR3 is TGTGCCATCAGTTCAGGGCAGACCTTTGAGCAGTTCTTC. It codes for CAISSGQTFEQFF.

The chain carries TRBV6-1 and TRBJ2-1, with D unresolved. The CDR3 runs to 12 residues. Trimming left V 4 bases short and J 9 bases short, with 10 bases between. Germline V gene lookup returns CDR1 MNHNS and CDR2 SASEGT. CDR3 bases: TGTGCCAGCAGTGTATCGATGGGTGAGCAGTTCTTC. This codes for CASSVSMGEQFF.

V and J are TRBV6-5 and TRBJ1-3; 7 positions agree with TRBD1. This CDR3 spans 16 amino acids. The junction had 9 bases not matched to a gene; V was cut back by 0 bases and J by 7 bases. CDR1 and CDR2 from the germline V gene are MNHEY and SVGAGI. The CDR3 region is CASSYSTRGISNTIYF. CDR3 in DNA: TGTGCCAGCAGTTACTCGACCAGGGGGATTTCGAACACCATATATTTT.

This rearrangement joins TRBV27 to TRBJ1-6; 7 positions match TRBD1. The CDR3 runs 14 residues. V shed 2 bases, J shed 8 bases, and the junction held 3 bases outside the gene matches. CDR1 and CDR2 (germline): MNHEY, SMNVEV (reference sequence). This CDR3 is CASSLRRGHSPLHF. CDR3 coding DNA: TGTGCCAGCAGTTTAAGGAGGGGGCATTCACCCCTCCACTTT.

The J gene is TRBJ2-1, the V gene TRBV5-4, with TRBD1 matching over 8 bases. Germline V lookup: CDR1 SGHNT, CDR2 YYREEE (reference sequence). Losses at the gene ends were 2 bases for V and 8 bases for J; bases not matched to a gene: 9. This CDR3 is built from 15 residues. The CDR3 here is CASSLRRTGSDEQFF. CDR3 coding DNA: TGTGCCAGCAGCTTACGTCGGACAGGGTCGGATGAGCAGTTCTTC.

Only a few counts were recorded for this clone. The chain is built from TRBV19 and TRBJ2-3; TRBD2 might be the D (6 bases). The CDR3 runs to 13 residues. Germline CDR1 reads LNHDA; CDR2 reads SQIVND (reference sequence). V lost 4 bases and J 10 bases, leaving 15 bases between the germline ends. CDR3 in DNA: TGTGCCAGTAGTACCTCGGACTATTCCGCGCAGTATTTT. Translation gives CASSTSDYSAQYF.

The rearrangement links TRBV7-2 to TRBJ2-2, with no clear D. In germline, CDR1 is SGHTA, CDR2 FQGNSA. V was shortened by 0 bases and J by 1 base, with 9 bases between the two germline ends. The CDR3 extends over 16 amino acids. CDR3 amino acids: CASSLAPNGNTGELFF. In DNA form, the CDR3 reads TGTGCCAGCAGCTTAGCCCCCAACGGGAACACCGGGGAGCTGTTTTTT.

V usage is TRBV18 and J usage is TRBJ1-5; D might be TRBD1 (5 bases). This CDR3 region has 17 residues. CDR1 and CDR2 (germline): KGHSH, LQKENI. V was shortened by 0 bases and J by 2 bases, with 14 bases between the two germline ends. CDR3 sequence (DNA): TGTGCCAGCTCACCACCGGGGGGAGGCAGGGGCAATCAGCCCCAGCATTTT. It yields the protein CASSPPGGGRGNQPQHF. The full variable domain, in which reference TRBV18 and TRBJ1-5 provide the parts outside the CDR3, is NAGVMQNPRHLVRRRGQEARLRCSPMKGHSHVYWYRQLPEEGLKFMVYLQKENIIDESGMPKERFSAEFPKEGPSILRIQQVVRGDSAAYFCASSPPGGGRGNQPQHFGDGTRLSIL.

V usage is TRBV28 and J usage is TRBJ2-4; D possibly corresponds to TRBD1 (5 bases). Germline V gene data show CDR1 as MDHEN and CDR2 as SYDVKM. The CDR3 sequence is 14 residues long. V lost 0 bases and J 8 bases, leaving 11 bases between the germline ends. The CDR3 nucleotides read TGTGCCAGCAGTTTATGGGGGCGAGACGACATTCAGTACTTC. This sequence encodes CASSLWGRDDIQYF.

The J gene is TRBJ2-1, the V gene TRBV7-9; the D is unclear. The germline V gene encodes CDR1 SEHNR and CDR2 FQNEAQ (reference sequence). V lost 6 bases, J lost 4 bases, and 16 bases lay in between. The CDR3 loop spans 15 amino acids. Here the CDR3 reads CASSWTVQSYNEQFF. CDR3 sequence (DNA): TGTGCCAGCAGTTGGACCGTACAGTCTTACAATGAGCAGTTCTTC.

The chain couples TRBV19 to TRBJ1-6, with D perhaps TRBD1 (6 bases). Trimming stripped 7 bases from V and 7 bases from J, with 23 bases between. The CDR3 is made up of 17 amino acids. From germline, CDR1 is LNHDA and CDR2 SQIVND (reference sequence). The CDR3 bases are TGTGCCAGTAAAACAACAGGGATGGGTTCGGTGAATTCACCCCTCCACTTT. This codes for CASKTTGMGSVNSPLHF.

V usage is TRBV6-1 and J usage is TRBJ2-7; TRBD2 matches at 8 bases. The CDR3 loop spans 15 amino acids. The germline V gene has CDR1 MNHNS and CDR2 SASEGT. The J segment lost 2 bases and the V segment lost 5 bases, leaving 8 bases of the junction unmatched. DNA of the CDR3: TGTGCCAGCAGTCCACAACTAGCGGACGCCTACGAGCAGTACTTC. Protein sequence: CASSPQLADAYEQYF.

CDR3 protein: CAWSGGGSNQPQHF. The CDR3 coding sequence is TGTGCCTGGAGTGGAGGGGGGTCCAATCAGCCCCAGCATTTT. The rearrangement links TRBV30 to TRBJ1-5, with D tentatively TRBD1 (6 bases). The V gene's germline CDR1 is GTSNPN and CDR2 SVGIG (reference sequence). Trimming removed 1 base from V and 3 bases from J, with 10 bases in between. This CDR3 has 14 residues.

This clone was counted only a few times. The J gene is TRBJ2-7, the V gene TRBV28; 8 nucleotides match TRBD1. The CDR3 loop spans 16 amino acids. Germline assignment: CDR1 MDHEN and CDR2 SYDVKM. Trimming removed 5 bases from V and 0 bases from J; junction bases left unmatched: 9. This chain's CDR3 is CASSPGTGLSSYEQYF. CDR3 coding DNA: TGTGCCAGCAGTCCGGGGACAGGTTTGAGCTCCTACGAGCAGTACTTC.

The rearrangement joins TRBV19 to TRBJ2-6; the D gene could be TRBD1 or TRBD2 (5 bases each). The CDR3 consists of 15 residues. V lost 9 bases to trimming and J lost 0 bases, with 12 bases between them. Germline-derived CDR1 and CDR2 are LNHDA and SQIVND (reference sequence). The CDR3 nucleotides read TGTGCCAGCCTGGGACCGCACTCTGGGGCCAACGTCCTGACTTTC. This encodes CASLGPHSGANVLTF.

CDR3 coding DNA: TGCGCCAGCAGCTTGAGAGCGGGATCGGGGACCGGGGAGCTGTTTTTT. It translates to CASSLRAGSGTGELFF. This chain links TRBV5-1 with TRBJ2-2; 7 bases align to TRBD2. With 1 base clipped from V and 5 bases from J, the junction kept 8 bases outside the gene matches. The germline gives CDR1 SGHRS, CDR2 YFSETQ. This CDR3 has 16 residues.

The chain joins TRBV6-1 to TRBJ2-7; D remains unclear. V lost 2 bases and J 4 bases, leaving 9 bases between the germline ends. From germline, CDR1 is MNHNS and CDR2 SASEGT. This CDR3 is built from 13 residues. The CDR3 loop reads CASSEFLGYEQYF. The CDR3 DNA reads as TGTGCCAGCAGTGAATTTTTGGGATACGAGCAGTACTTC.

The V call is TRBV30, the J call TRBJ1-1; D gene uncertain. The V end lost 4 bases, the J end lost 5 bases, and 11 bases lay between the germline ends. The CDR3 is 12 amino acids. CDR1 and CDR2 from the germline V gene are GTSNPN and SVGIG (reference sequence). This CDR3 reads CAWNRGETEAFF. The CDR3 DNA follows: TGTGCCTGGAACCGGGGAGAAACTGAAGCTTTCTTT. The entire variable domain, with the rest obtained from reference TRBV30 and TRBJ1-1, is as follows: SQTIHQWPATLVQPVGSPLSLECTVEGTSNPNLYWYRQAAGRGLQLLFYSVGIGQISSEVPQNLSASRPQDRQFILSSKKLLLSDSGFYLCAWNRGETEAFFGQGTRLTVV.